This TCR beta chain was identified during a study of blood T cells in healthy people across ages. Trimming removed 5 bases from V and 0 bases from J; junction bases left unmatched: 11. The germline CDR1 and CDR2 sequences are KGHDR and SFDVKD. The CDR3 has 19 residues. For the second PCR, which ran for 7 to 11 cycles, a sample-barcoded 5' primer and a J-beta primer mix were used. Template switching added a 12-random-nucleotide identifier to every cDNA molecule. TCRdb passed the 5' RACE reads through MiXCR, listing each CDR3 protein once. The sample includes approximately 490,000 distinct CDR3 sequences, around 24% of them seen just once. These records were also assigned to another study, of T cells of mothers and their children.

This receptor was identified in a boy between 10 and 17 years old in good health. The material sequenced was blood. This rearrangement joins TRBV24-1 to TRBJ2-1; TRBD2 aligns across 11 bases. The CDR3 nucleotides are TGTGCCACCAGTGCCTCGGGCCCAACTAGCGGGAGCTCCTACAATGAGCAGTTCTTC. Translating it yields CATSASGPTSGSSYNEQFF.